The TCR beta chain under discussion was sequenced for a study of T cells expressing NK-cell markers. Study information: In sorted CD3+CD56+NKG2C+, CD3+CD56+NKG2C- and CD3+CD56-NKG2C+ T cells, TCR beta repertoires were obtained. Study-wide points: Expanded clones of NKG2C+ T cells had an unclear HCMV specificity. Where several donors were concerned, these clonotypes also led the CD3+CD56-NKG2C+ fraction.

For TCR beta, cDNA was produced by 5'RACE template switching with UMIs. After re-calling the 5' RACE reads, TCRdb lists one entry per CDR3 protein, DNA absent. This table holds about 160,000 distinct CDR3 sequences. Concerning this clonotype itself: Its antigen remains unknown.

Source material: blood T cells: a sorted CD56 or NKG2C T cell subset, CD4+ or CD8+ T cells, or bulk PBMC T cells (not recorded which). This clonotype was sampled from a man aged 18 to 70 in good health.

The CDR3 sequence is CASAAGSSYEQYF. The V and J genes are TRBV27 and TRBJ2-7. There are 13 residues in the CDR3. The germline V gene encodes CDR1 MNHEY and CDR2 SMNVEV (reference sequence).